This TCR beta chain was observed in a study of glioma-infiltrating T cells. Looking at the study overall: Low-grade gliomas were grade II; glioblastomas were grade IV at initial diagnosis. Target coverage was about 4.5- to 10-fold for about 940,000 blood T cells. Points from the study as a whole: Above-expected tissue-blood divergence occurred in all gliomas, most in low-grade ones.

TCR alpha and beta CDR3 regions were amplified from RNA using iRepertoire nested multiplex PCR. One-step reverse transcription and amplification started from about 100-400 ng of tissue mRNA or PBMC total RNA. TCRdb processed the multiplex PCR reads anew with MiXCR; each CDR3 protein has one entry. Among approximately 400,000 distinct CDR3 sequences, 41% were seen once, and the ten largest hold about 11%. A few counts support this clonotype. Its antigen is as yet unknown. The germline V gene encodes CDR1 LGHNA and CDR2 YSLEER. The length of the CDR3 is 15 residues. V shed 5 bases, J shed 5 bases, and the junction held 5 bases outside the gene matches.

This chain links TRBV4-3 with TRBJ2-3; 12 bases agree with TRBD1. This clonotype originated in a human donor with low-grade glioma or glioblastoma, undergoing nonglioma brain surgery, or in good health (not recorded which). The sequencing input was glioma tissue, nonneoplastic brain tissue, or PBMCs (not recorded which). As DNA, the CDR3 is TGCGCCAGCAGCAGGGGACAGGGGGCAGAAGATACGCAGTATTTT. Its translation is CASSRGQGAEDTQYF.